One sample yielded the 17 T cell receptor beta chains listed below, sequenced in a study of blood T cell repertoires in COVID-19. Produced via immunoSEQ multiplex PCR; TCRdb's table is partial and in-frame only. The table has some 260,000 clones, more than 70% seen once. Input material: peripheral blood. The receptors derive from a woman aged 25 to 45 with COVID-19, enrolled during active disease.

This clone was recorded once. The J gene is TRBJ2-3, the V gene TRBV19; TRBD2 matches at 12 bases. Germline CDR1 LNHDA, CDR2 SQIVND (reference sequence). The CDR3 loop spans 15 amino acids. V trimming: 8 bases; J trimming: 4 bases; junction bases outside the gene matches: 7. DNA for the CDR3: TGTGCCAGTCGGGCTAGCGGGGGGGCCCCAGATACGCAGTATTTT. Translation gives CASRASGGAPDTQYF.

The rearrangement links TRBV10-1 to TRBJ2-5; D perhaps matches TRBD2 (5 bases). CDR3 length: 13 residues. The V end lost 0 bases, the J end lost 5 bases, and 7 bases lay between the germline ends. CDR1 and CDR2 (germline): WNHNN, SYGVQD (reference sequence). CDR3 sequence: CASSESGKETQYF. The DNA for the CDR3 is TGCGCCAGCAGTGAGTCCGGGAAGGAGACCCAGTACTTC.

This clone was seen just once. This chain connects TRBV18 to TRBJ2-1; the match to TRBD2 covers 8 bases. The CDR3 consists of 13 residues. With V trimmed by 5 bases and J by 6 bases, 3 bases remained unmatched. The germline gives CDR1 KGHSH, CDR2 LQKENI. This chain's CDR3 is CASSAGGGNEQFF. The CDR3 DNA follows: TGTGCCAGCTCAGCGGGAGGCGGCAATGAGCAGTTCTTC.

The V gene is TRBV7-6, the J gene TRBJ2-1; TRBD2 matches 8 bases. The CDR3 extends over 15 amino acids. Germline CDR1 reads SGHVS; CDR2 reads FNYEAQ. The J segment lost 4 bases and the V segment lost 5 bases, leaving 7 bases of the junction unmatched. CDR3 nucleotides: TGTGCCAGCAGCCTACCGGGACTAGGATACAATGAGCAGTTCTTC. Encoded protein: CASSLPGLGYNEQFF.

The CDR3 DNA follows: TGCGCCAGCAGCCCGACTAGCGGGGGGGCGGTTTGGGAGACCCAGTACTTC. This encodes CASSPTSGGAVWETQYF. This chain connects TRBV5-1 to TRBJ2-5, with 14 bases matching TRBD2. Germline values: CDR1 SGHRS, CDR2 YFSETQ. V trimming: 4 bases; J trimming: 5 bases; junction bases outside the gene matches: 10. The CDR3 totals 17 residues.

The genes are TRBV7-8 and TRBJ2-1; D unresolved. V gave up 2 bases and J gave up 2 bases, with 10 bases separating them. This CDR3 comprises 15 residues. Germline loops: CDR1 SGHVS, CDR2 FQNEAQ. The CDR3 coding sequence is TGTGCCAGCAGCTTACCTGGCAAAACCTACAATGAGCAGTTCTTC. Translating it yields CASSLPGKTYNEQFF.

The CDR3 region has the DNA TGTGCCAGTAGTACTGGGACAGGGGGCTGGGGCACAGATACGCAGTATTTT. Translation: CASSTGTGGWGTDTQYF. V usage is TRBV19 and J usage is TRBJ2-3, with 12 bases identical to TRBD1. The V and J ends lost 4 bases and 1 base, in that order; junction bases with no gene match: 6. Germline CDR1 reads LNHDA; CDR2 reads SQIVND (reference sequence). This CDR3 region has 17 residues.

This clone was seen repeatedly, ten times or more. The V gene is TRBV30, the J gene TRBJ1-3; D uncertain. V lost 2 bases and J 2 bases, leaving 13 bases between the germline ends. The CDR3 contains 15 residues. CDR1 is GTSNPN, CDR2 SVGIG, per germline (reference sequence). CDR3 sequence (DNA): TGTGCCTGGAGTCGTACATGGGAGGCTGGAAACACCATATATTTT. This sequence encodes CAWSRTWEAGNTIYF. Supplemented by reference TRBV30 and TRBJ1-3, the full variable domain reads SQTIHQWPATLVQPVGSPLSLECTVEGTSNPNLYWYRQAAGRGLQLLFYSVGIGQISSEVPQNLSASRPQDRQFILSSKKLLLSDSGFYLCAWSRTWEAGNTIYFGEGSWLTVV.

The CDR3 nucleotides read TGTGCCACCAGCAGAGGGAAAAAGAGCGGGCAGCAGTCTAGCGGACGCACAGATACGCAGTATTTT. Translated: CATSRGKKSGQQSSGRTDTQYF. The V gene is TRBV15, the J gene TRBJ2-3, with 7 bases that match TRBD2. The CDR3 extends over 22 amino acids. V lost 1 base and J lost 1; bases outside the gene matches: 23. Germline V gives CDR1 LNHNV, CDR2 YYDKDF (reference sequence).

This clone is a singleton in its sample. The chain uses TRBV7-9 and TRBJ2-2, with no clear D. This CDR3 comprises 15 residues. V lost 2 bases and J 2 bases, leaving 9 bases between the germline ends. Germline loops: CDR1 SEHNR, CDR2 FQNEAQ (reference sequence). The CDR3 region is CASSLNARNTGELFF. DNA for the CDR3: TGTGCCAGCAGCTTAAATGCTAGAAACACCGGGGAGCTGTTTTTT.

CDR3 loop: CASSLTVPYYYEQYF. The DNA for the CDR3 is TGTGCCAGCAGCTTGACAGTCCCCTATTACTACGAGCAGTACTTC. This sequence joins TRBV5-6 and TRBJ2-7; D is unresolved. The CDR3 runs 15 residues. Trimming left V 1 base short and J 3 bases short, with 14 bases between. Germline CDR1 is SGHDT and CDR2 is YYEEEE.

V and J are TRBV24-1 and TRBJ2-3; the D gene is possibly TRBD1 (5 bases). The CDR3 totals 14 residues. The ends were cut back, 3 bases at V and 4 bases at J, with 10 bases in the middle. Germline V gene data show CDR1 as KGHDR and CDR2 as SFDVKD. The CDR3 DNA reads as TGTGCCACCAGTGATATGGGGCCGCCAGATACGCAGTATTTT. As protein: CATSDMGPPDTQYF.

The V call is TRBV4-3, the J call TRBJ2-3; possibly TRBD2 for D (6 bases). V lost 0 bases to trimming and J lost 0 bases, with 7 bases between them. The germline V gene has CDR1 LGHNA and CDR2 YSLEER. The CDR3 sequence is 15 residues long. The DNA for the CDR3 is TGCGCCAGCAGCCAAGAGGCGGGGAGCACAGATACGCAGTATTTT. Translated: CASSQEAGSTDTQYF.

The genes are TRBV2 and TRBJ1-4, with TRBD1 as a possible D gene (5 bases). The germline gives CDR1 SNHLY, CDR2 FYNNEI. The CDR3 is 17 amino acids. Deletions cut 5 bases from V and 0 bases from J, with 16 bases between. The CDR3 DNA reads TGTGCCAGCAGTCTCCCCCTAACAGGACCAACTAATGAAAAACTGTTTTTT. Its translation is CASSLPLTGPTNEKLFF.

This clone has only one observation. V usage is TRBV4-3 and J usage is TRBJ1-2, with D possibly TRBD1 on 6 matching bases. Trimming took 0 bases from V and 8 from J, leaving 10 bases between them. This CDR3 comprises 13 residues. Germline lookup yields CDR1 LGHNA and CDR2 YSLEER. CDR3 region: CASSQEAGDGYTF. CDR3 nucleotide sequence: TGCGCCAGCAGCCAAGAAGCAGGGGACGGCTACACCTTC.

The J gene is TRBJ2-3, the V gene TRBV19; maybe TRBD2 (6 bases). The CDR3 loop spans 17 amino acids. CDR1 LNHDA and CDR2 SQIVND come from the germline V gene (reference sequence). Between the trimmed V and J ends, which lost 5 bases and 4 bases, there was a span of 22 bases. The CDR3 loop is CASSFFQASVVPDTQYF. The CDR3 DNA follows: TGTGCCAGTAGTTTTTTCCAGGCTAGCGTGGTTCCAGATACGCAGTATTTT.

The chain couples TRBV7-8 to TRBJ1-4; D gene uncertain. The CDR3 has 13 residues. V was pared by 1 base and J by 8 bases, with 8 bases between. Germline V CDR1 and CDR2: SGHVS, FQNEAQ. The CDR3 coding sequence is TGTGCCAGCAGCTTAGGATCGGGAGAAAAACTGTTTTTT. Translated: CASSLGSGEKLFF.